This T cell receptor (beta chain) was sequenced for a study of human T cells and chemical hapten exposure. Across the whole study: Diphenylcyclopropenone, dosed weekly to the scalp, was given to patients throughout the roughly 24-week study. Findings and caveats of the study: Healthy people's immune response may differ from that of the donors, who had alopecia. PT1 expanded TCR counts and patch test score were linked, and their correlation was positive.

The length of the CDR3 is 15 residues. With V trimmed by 4 bases and J by 5 bases, 7 bases remained unmatched. This clonotype occurred a few times. Its antigen is currently unknown. Time point specified: pre-sensitization, week 0. Stated treatment: therapeutic diphenylcyclopropenone sensitization with weekly scalp DPC. Prior to each patch test being applied, blood was drawn. From the RACE reads, TCRdb called clonotypes with MiXCR, one entry per CDR3 protein. The sample yields 87,000 or so distinct CDR3 sequences, around 10% seen once. The V gene is TRBV12-3 or TRBV12-4, the J gene TRBJ2-5; 10 nucleotides line up with TRBD1. The sample here was whole blood, taken in connection with sensitization to the hapten diphenylcyclopropenone (DPC). This TCR was recovered from a woman aged 40 to 50 with alopecia areata. Some clones in this sample may be carry-over from other donors' samples. The CDR3 sequence: CASSSGTGDLETQYF. CDR3 in DNA: TGTGCCAGCAGTTCCGGGACAGGGGATTTGGAGACCCAGTACTTC.